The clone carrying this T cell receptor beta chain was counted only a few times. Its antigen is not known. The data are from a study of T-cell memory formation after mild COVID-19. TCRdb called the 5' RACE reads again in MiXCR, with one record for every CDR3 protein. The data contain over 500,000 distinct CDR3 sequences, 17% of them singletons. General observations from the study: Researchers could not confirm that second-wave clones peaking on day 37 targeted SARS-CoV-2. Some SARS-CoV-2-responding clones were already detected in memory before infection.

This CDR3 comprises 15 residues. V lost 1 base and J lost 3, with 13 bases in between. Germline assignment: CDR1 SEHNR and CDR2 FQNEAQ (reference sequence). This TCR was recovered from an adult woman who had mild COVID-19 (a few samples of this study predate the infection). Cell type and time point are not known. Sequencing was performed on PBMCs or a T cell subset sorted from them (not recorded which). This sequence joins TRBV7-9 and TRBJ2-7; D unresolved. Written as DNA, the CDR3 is TGTGCCAGCAGCTTAGGGGCGAGCACTCTCTACGAGCAGTACTTC. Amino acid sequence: CASSLGASTLYEQYF.